This T cell receptor beta chain derives from a study of T-cell reconstitution after alpha-beta-depleted transplantation in children. Study-level results: Where alpha-beta T cells came from about two months after transplant was reportedly several hundred expanded graft clones. Surviving recipient cells, namely T cells and thymic progenitors, were the source of high day-60 TCRbeta diversity in some patients. A year had passed since transplant, and T-cell counts and diversity by then came mostly from newly produced T cells.

Using unique molecular identifiers, the investigators prepared the TCRbeta library. TCRdb passed the PCR reads through MiXCR, listing each CDR3 protein once. The sample contains around 490,000 distinct CDR3 sequences, 11% of which appear only once. This clonotype was observed a few times. The target antigen is unknown. Germline CDR1 reads SGHAT; CDR2 reads FQNNGV. The length of the CDR3 is 16 residues. Germline trimming cut 5 bases from V and 4 bases from J; bases unmatched to any gene: 11. Here the sequenced sample was PBMCs, mostly from graft donor cells, taken 180 days after TCRalphabeta/CD19-depleted stem cell transplant. The chain couples TRBV11-2 to TRBJ2-7; 10 bases align to TRBD2. The clonotype originates from a female patient aged 2-15 years who had a stem cell transplant for aplastic anemia, so the T cells may come from the graft donor. For the CDR3, the DNA is TGTGCCAGCAGCCCAGGAAGCGGGAGGGGACCTTACGAGCAGTACGTC. Translated, it gives CASSPGSGRGPYEQYV.